What follows is one TCR beta chain and its context. Its antigen target is currently unknown. No base qualities exist here, and no much larger clone lies one base off it. The data are from a study of OX40 agonist ivuxolimab in advanced cancers. About the investigation overall: Ivuxolimab, which targeted the costimulatory receptor OX40 (CD134), was an agonistic, fully human IgG2 monoclonal antibody. Intravenous ivuxolimab was administered to patients every 2 weeks at six dose levels: 0.01, 0.1, 0.3, 1.5, 3 and 10 mg/kg. Among the roughly 52 dose-escalation patients, around 20 had hepatocellular carcinoma, roughly 15 melanoma, 9 renal cell carcinoma and 9 head and neck cancer. In the dose-escalation cohort, more than 75% of patients were male, and the mean age was roughly 60 years, with a range of roughly 20 to 80. Prior anti-PD-1, anti-PD-L1 or anti-CTLA-4 therapy was permitted, and 40% to 50% of dose-escalation patients had received checkpoint inhibitors. Partial responses were achieved by three dose-escalation patients, of whom one had hepatocellular carcinoma and two had cutaneous melanoma. Peripheral TCRbeta sequencing aimed to test whether ivuxolimab altered TCR sequence diversity and caused clonal T-cell expansion. The paper covers the monotherapy dose-escalation part of the phase I ivuxolimab trial, which included N of about 51 patients. The investigation overall reported the following: After ivuxolimab, expanded clones were on average more numerous among CD8+ T cells than among CD4+ T cells. The antigen specificity of the clonally expanded peripheral T cells was not determined. Low levels of normalized T-cell clonal expansion were also seen in some patients who did not respond. Clonal expansion of both CD4+ and CD8+ blood T cells was observed from baseline to week 6 at doses 0.1 to 3.0 mg/kg. In partial responders in the 0.1-3.0 mg/kg groups, normalized peripheral clonal expansion was found to be among the lowest, especially among CD8+ T cells.

Trimming at the junction amounts to 4 bases on V and 0 bases on J, and the germline ends lie 18 bases apart. In the germline V gene, CDR1 corresponds to SGHAT and CDR2 to FQNNGV. The CDR3 starts with the cysteine, ends with the phenylalanine, and has 17 residues. The retained sequence is limited to the CDR3, 51 bases, with the frame set at the first base. Genomic DNA was isolated from the sorted cells so that the TCRbeta CDR3 region could be sequenced. TCRbeta CDR3 regions were sequenced using the immunoSEQ Assay. The clones in this table, taken by TCRdb from immuneACCESS, are in-frame only. Not every clone is retained; where verified, under half of the shortfall comes from an unresolved V gene, and the cause of the rest is unknown. The sample records around 95,000 clones, approximately 93% of which are singletons. The top ten constitute over 0.2% of the sample. Patients with a history of autoimmune disease or receiving systemic immunosuppression were excluded from the trial. Peripheral blood for TCR sequencing was drawn from every dose cohort at baseline, at cycle 4 day 1 and at cycle 7 day 1. The samples were drawn from a first-in-human, open-label, multicenter phase I dose-escalation trial of ivuxolimab. Adults with locally advanced or metastatic melanoma, renal cell, hepatocellular, or head and neck squamous cell carcinoma were enrolled in the trial. Before TCR sequencing, CD4+ and CD8+ T cells were separately sorted from peripheral blood.

The origin of this receptor is an adult with an advanced solid tumor such as melanoma, head and neck, liver or kidney cancer. Recombination connected TRBV11-2 to TRBJ1-1, with no D gene named confidently. This specimen was CD4+ or CD8+ T cells sorted from blood, taken in a trial of the OX40 agonist ivuxolimab. DNA sequence: TGTGCCAGCAGCTCTGACCCTTGGAGAATATTGAACACTGAAGCTTTCTTT. The resulting protein is CASSSDPWRILNTEAFF.